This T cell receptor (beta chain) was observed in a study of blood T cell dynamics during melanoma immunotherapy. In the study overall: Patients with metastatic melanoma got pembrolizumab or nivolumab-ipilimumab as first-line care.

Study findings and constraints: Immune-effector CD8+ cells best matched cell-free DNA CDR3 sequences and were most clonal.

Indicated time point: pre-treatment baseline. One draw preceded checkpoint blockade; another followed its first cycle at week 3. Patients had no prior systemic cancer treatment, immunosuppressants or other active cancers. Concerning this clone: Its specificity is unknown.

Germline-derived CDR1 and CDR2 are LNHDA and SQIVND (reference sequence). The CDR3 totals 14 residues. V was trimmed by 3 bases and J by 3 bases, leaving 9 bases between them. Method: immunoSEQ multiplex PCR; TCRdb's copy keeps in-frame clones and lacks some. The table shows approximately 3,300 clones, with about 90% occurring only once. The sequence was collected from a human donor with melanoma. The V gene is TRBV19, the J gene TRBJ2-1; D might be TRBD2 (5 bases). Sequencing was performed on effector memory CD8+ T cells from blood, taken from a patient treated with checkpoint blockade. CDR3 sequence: CASSIEGFYNEQFF. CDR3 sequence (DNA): TGTGCCAGTAGTATTGAGGGCTTCTACAATGAGCAGTTCTTC.